A single sample gave rise to the 20 T cell receptor beta chains below, sequenced in a study of brain T cells in children with intractable seizures. Time point defined: blood from clinic visit 5 months post-surgery; TSC patient then seizure free. Clones were read by immunoSEQ multiplex PCR, and TCRdb kept only the in-frame ones, dropping some. The table shows about 340,000 clones, with more than 85% occurring only once. This sample comprised peripheral blood, obtained 4 to 5 months after surgery. Receptors were obtained from a boy under two years old with tuberous sclerosis and intractable seizures.

This CDR3 is CASRLRGNTEAFF. The CDR3 region has the DNA TGTGCCAGCAGACTCAGGGGGAACACTGAAGCTTTCTTT. The chain joins TRBV27 to TRBJ1-1, with D perhaps matching TRBD1 (6 bases). V lost 6 bases to trimming and J lost 1 base, with 9 bases between them. CDR1 is MNHEY, CDR2 SMNVEV, per germline (reference sequence). The CDR3 is 13 residues long.

In this sample, this clone turned up a few times. This chain links TRBV19 with TRBJ2-1; D perhaps matches TRBD1 (6 bases). This CDR3 comprises 14 residues. Deletions cut 7 bases from V and 8 bases from J, with 18 bases between. CDR1 is LNHDA and CDR2 is SQIVND in the germline V gene (reference sequence). The CDR3 region has the DNA TGTGCCAGTAAACGGACAGCGGTAGTGGATGAGCAGTTCTTC. Its translation: CASKRTAVVDEQFF.

V is TRBV30 and J is TRBJ2-7; 8 nucleotides match TRBD2. Germline V gene lookup returns CDR1 GTSNPN and CDR2 SVGIG (reference sequence). The length of the CDR3 is 17 residues. V lost 7 bases and J lost 0; bases outside the gene matches: 17. The CDR3 loop reads CASGPRLAGLISYEQYF. The CDR3 DNA is TGTGCCTCGGGCCCTAGGCTAGCGGGTTTAATCTCCTACGAGCAGTACTTC.

The chain links TRBV7-9 to TRBJ2-1, with D unresolved. V lost 4 bases and J 0 bases, leaving 7 bases between the germline ends. CDR1 is SEHNR, CDR2 FQNEAQ, per germline (reference sequence). The CDR3 is made up of 14 amino acids. This chain's CDR3 is CASSWSNSYNEQFF. In DNA form, the CDR3 reads TGTGCCAGCAGCTGGTCAAACTCCTACAATGAGCAGTTCTTC.

The chain links TRBV7-6 to TRBJ1-2; 10 positions match TRBD1. Germline V gene lookup returns CDR1 SGHVS and CDR2 FNYEAQ. The trim removed 4 bases at V and 6 bases at J, leaving 5 bases unmatched. The CDR3 sequence is 14 residues long. CDR3 DNA: TGTGCCAGCAGCTCGACAGGGGGCGCGAATGGCTACACCTTC. This translates into CASSSTGGANGYTF. The variable domain in full, with the rest retrieved from reference TRBV7-6 and TRBJ1-2, is GAGVSQSPRYKVTKRGQDVALRCDPISGHVSLYWYRQALGQGPEFLTYFNYEAQQDKSGLPNDRFSAERPEGSISTLTIQRTEQRDSAMYRCASSSTGGANGYTFGSGTRLTVV.

This chain uses TRBV7-8 with TRBJ2-3, with 7 nucleotides matching TRBD2. Looked up from germline, CDR1 is SGHVS and CDR2 is FQNEAQ. The V segment lost 1 base and the J segment 6 bases; nucleotides outside the gene matches: 10. There are 16 residues in the CDR3. The CDR3 coding sequence is TGTGCCAGCAGCTTAGGTCTCGGCGGGGGTCATGATACGCAGTATTTT. Its protein product is CASSLGLGGGHDTQYF.

On this clone itself: An end of the junction does not agree with germline; a read error may underlie this. The chain uses TRBV28 and TRBJ2-1; D gene uncertain. The CDR3 is 11 residues long. The germline CDR1 and CDR2 sequences are MDHEN and SYDVKM. The CDR3 loop reads CASSPTQTPVF. In DNA, the CDR3 is TGTGCCAGCAGCCCAACACAAACACCGGTCTTC.

This chain links TRBV3-1 (or the pseudogene TRBV3-2) with TRBJ2-7; the D is unclear. This CDR3 is built from 12 residues. CDR1 is LGHDT, CDR2 YNNKEL, per germline (reference sequence). V gave up 6 bases and J gave up 3 bases, with 9 bases separating them. The CDR3 is CASSPKSYEQYF. The DNA of the CDR3 is TGTGCCAGCAGTCCCAAGAGCTACGAGCAGTACTTC.

This chain links TRBV2 with TRBJ2-4; D gene uncertain. CDR1 and CDR2 from the germline V gene are SNHLY and FYNNEI. There are 17 residues in the CDR3. V was cut by 4 bases and J by 3 bases, with 19 bases left in between. The CDR3: CASSAVSGLNVKNIQYF. The DNA for the CDR3 is TGTGCCAGCAGTGCGGTTTCAGGTCTTAATGTCAAAAACATTCAGTACTTC.

V usage is TRBV6-7 and J usage is TRBJ2-7; 7 positions agree with TRBD1. TRBV6-7 is filed as an ORF, its function uncertain. CDR3 length: 15 amino acids. V was clipped by 5 bases and J by 2 bases; unmatched bases: 9. CDR3 region: CASSRQGDGTYEQYF. In nucleotides, the CDR3 is TGTGCCAGCAGTCGACAGGGCGACGGAACCTACGAGCAGTACTTC.

The chain recombines TRBV25-1 with TRBJ2-7, with 8 bases matching TRBD2. The length of the CDR3 is 17 residues. Germline CDR1 reads MGHDK; CDR2 reads SYGVNS. V dropped 4 bases and J dropped 6; count of bases not matched to a gene: 17. The CDR3 loop reads CASSAREGRPAPSEQYF. DNA for the CDR3: TGTGCCAGCAGTGCCCGGGAGGGGAGGCCCGCCCCATCCGAGCAGTACTTC.

This chain links TRBV19 with TRBJ2-3; 11 bases agree with TRBD2. V was clipped by 9 bases and J by 3 bases; unmatched bases: 11. The length of the CDR3 is 16 residues. Germline CDR1 and CDR2: LNHDA and SQIVND (reference sequence). CDR3 in amino acids: CASNSGGGPGTDTQYF. In DNA form, the CDR3 reads TGTGCCAGCAATAGCGGGGGGGGCCCGGGGACAGATACGCAGTATTTT.

The gene calls are TRBV7-9 and TRBJ2-7, with TRBD1 matching 7 bases. CDR3 size: 12 residues. After removal of 4 bases from V and 6 bases from J, the junction contained 3 bases not matched to a gene. Germline-derived CDR1 and CDR2 are SEHNR and FQNEAQ (reference sequence). In DNA form, the CDR3 reads TGTGCCAGCAGCTCCAGGGGGTTCGAGCAGTACTTC. Translated: CASSSRGFEQYF.

Here the CDR3 reads CSARDTGGYTF. Here the CDR3 DNA reads TGCAGTGCTAGAGATACGGGGGGCTACACCTTC. V gene TRBV20-1 combines with J gene TRBJ1-2; D gene ambiguous. The CDR3 runs to 11 residues. The V and J ends lost 0 bases and 8 bases respectively, with 7 bases between them. Germline CDR1 DFQATT, CDR2 SNEGSKA (reference sequence).

The gene calls are TRBV3-1 (or the pseudogene TRBV3-2) and TRBJ2-7; D gene ambiguous. The CDR3 is 13 amino acids. Germline V gene data show CDR1 as LGHDT and CDR2 as YNNKEL (reference sequence). Trimming stripped 0 bases from V and 3 bases from J, with 6 bases between. The CDR3 DNA sequence: TGTGCCAGCAGCCAAGAACTGAGCTACGAGCAGTACTTC. Translated, it gives CASSQELSYEQYF.

The chain employs TRBV5-8 and TRBJ2-4; D is unresolved. The CDR3 is 14 amino acids. V was shortened by 0 bases and J by 7 bases, with 11 bases between the two germline ends. Germline V gives CDR1 SGHTS, CDR2 YDEGEE. This chain's CDR3 is CASSLGSRTNIQYF. The CDR3 coding sequence is TGTGCCAGCAGCTTGGGGTCCCGAACGAACATTCAGTACTTC. Using reference TRBV5-8 and TRBJ2-4 for the parts outside the CDR3, the full variable domain is EAGVTQSPTHLIKTRGQQATLRCSPISGHTSVYWYQQALGLGLQFLLWYDEGEERNRGNFPPRFSGRQFPNYSSELNVNALELEDSALYLCASSLGSRTNIQYFGAGTRLSVL.

This chain joins TRBV9 and TRBJ2-3, with a weak D call TRBD2 (6 bases). The CDR3 consists of 14 residues. Trimming removed 0 bases from V and 7 bases from J, with 12 bases in between. CDR1 and CDR2 (germline): SGDLS, YYNGEE. The chain's CDR3 is CASSVDGLTNTQYF. DNA for the CDR3: TGTGCCAGCAGCGTAGATGGACTAACGAATACGCAGTATTTT.

V usage is TRBV25-1 and J usage is TRBJ1-1; D gene ambiguous. The V end was cut by 5 bases, the J end by 2 bases, with 9 bases between. This CDR3 contains 13 residues. Germline assignment: CDR1 MGHDK and CDR2 SYGVNS. CDR3 protein: CASSLKGNTEAFF. In DNA, the CDR3 is TGTGCCAGCAGTCTAAAGGGAAACACTGAAGCTTTCTTT.

The V and J genes are TRBV6-2 or TRBV6-3 and TRBJ2-1; TRBD2 agrees at 8 bases. J was trimmed by 1 base and V by 0 bases; bases with no gene match: 5. This CDR3 spans 17 amino acids. Germline values: CDR1 MNHEY, CDR2 SVGEGT. In nucleotides, the CDR3 is TGTGCCAGCAGTTACTCGATGAAGCGGGGGTCCTACAATGAGCAGTTCTTC. This translates into CASSYSMKRGSYNEQFF.

The chain carries TRBV19 and TRBJ1-3, with TRBD1 as a possible D gene (5 bases). Germline CDR1 and CDR2: LNHDA and SQIVND (reference sequence). CDR3 size: 14 residues. Trimming left V 3 bases short and J 1 base short, with 7 bases between. The DNA of the CDR3 is TGTGCCAGTAGTATGGGGGGGTCTGGAAACACCATATATTTT. Its translation: CASSMGGSGNTIYF. The full variable domain, with the rest looked up from reference TRBV19 and TRBJ1-3, is DGGITQSPKYLFRKEGQNVTLSCEQNLNHDAMYWYRQDPGQGLRLIYYSQIVNDFQKGDIAEGYSVSREKKESFPLTVTSAQKNPTAFYLCASSMGGSGNTIYFGEGSWLTVV.